The 11 T cell receptor beta chains presented below share a single source sample, sequenced in a study of CD8 T cells in Susac syndrome. With random hexamers, roughly 0.5 to 1 ug RNA was reverse transcribed. From the immunoSEQ multiplex PCR reads, TCRdb called clonotypes with MiXCR, one entry per CDR3 protein. The sample includes 50,000 or so distinct CDR3 sequences, 80% to 95% of them seen just once. Sequenced input: CD8+ T cells from PBMCs. The receptors were gathered from a human donor in good health.

V is TRBV13 and J is TRBJ2-2; TRBD1 matches at 10 bases. The CDR3 is 17 amino acids. V lost 5 bases and J lost 6; bases outside the gene matches: 12. CDR1 and CDR2 (germline): PRHDT, FYEKMQ (reference sequence). The CDR3: CASSLFGGQGLAGELFF. CDR3 nucleotides: TGTGCCAGCAGCCTCTTTGGGGGACAGGGGTTGGCCGGGGAGCTGTTTTTT.

This clonotype has just a few counts. The rearrangement links TRBV30 to TRBJ2-2, with no clear D. Germline V gene data show CDR1 as GTSNPN and CDR2 as SVGIG (reference sequence). This CDR3 has 12 residues. CDR3 coding DNA: TGTGAGGCGGACCCCAACACCGGGGAGCTGTTTTTT. Translated, it gives CEADPNTGELFF.

The rearrangement joins TRBV14 to TRBJ1-5; D unclear. The V end was cut by 0 bases, the J end by 12 bases, with 12 bases between. CDR3 length: 13 amino acids. Germline CDR1 is SGHDN and CDR2 is FVKESK. Here the CDR3 reads CASSQDSFDFQHF. The CDR3 nucleotides are TGTGCCAGCAGCCAAGACTCATTTGATTTCCAGCATTTT.

This chain joins TRBV4-1 and TRBJ2-1; 12 positions match TRBD2. This CDR3 comprises 17 residues. The V segment lost 2 bases and the J segment 2 bases; nucleotides outside the gene matches: 4. CDR1 is MGHRA, CDR2 YSYEKL, per germline. The CDR3 protein is CASSQSPSGRAYNEQFF. The CDR3 DNA sequence: TGCGCCAGCAGCCAATCCCCTAGCGGGAGGGCCTACAATGAGCAGTTCTTC.

This clonotype was detected once. The gene calls are TRBV24-1 and TRBJ2-1; D tentatively reads TRBD1 or TRBD2 (5 bases each). Germline loops: CDR1 KGHDR, CDR2 SFDVKD. Trimming cost V 4 bases and J 3 bases, with 12 bases left between them. There are 15 residues in the CDR3. Written as DNA, the CDR3 is TGTGCCACCAGTGAGGGGACGTCAGACTACAATGAGCAGTTCTTC. This gives the protein CATSEGTSDYNEQFF.

The rearrangement uses TRBV6-1 and TRBJ2-6; D possibly corresponds to TRBD1 (7 bases). Trimming removed 7 bases from V and 0 bases from J, with 22 bases in between. CDR1 and CDR2 (germline): MNHNS, SASEGT. This CDR3 spans 19 amino acids. CDR3 residues: CASTKTGGGLGSGANVLTF. CDR3 in DNA: TGTGCCAGCACCAAGACAGGAGGGGGCCTCGGCTCTGGGGCCAACGTCCTGACTTTC.

The chain uses TRBV12-3 or TRBV12-4 and TRBJ2-7; 7 nucleotides align to TRBD2. V dropped 4 bases and J dropped 0; count of bases not matched to a gene: 6. There are 15 residues in the CDR3. The CDR3 DNA reads as TGTGCCAGCAGTTGGGGCGGGAGCCCCTCCTACGAGCAGTACTTC. This translates into CASSWGGSPSYEQYF.

CDR3 loop: CASSSGAEDRSQYF. CDR3 coding DNA: TGTGCCAGCAGTTCCGGAGCGGAGGACAGATCGCAGTATTTT. The chain links TRBV27 to TRBJ2-3; perhaps TRBD1 as D (6 bases). The V and J ends lost 4 bases and 10 bases respectively, with 18 bases between them. CDR1 and CDR2 from the germline V gene are MNHEY and SMNVEV (reference sequence). This CDR3 spans 14 amino acids.

V gene TRBV29-1 combines with J gene TRBJ2-7; 11 bases are shared with TRBD2. The germline V gene has CDR1 SQVTM and CDR2 ANQGSEA. V was clipped by 5 bases and J by 3 bases; unmatched bases: 9. The CDR3 runs to 15 residues. Here the CDR3 DNA reads TGCAGCGTTAAGGGGGGACTAGCGGCGTACTACGAGCAGTACTTC. This codes for CSVKGGLAAYYEQYF.

The rearrangement joins TRBV10-1 to TRBJ2-7, with D hard to call. V lost 6 bases, J lost 4 bases, and 13 bases lay in between. Germline V gene lookup returns CDR1 WNHNN and CDR2 SYGVQD (reference sequence). The CDR3 runs 13 residues. CDR3 bases: TGCGCCAGCAGATCGGACGACCTATACGAGCAGTACTTC. It translates to CASRSDDLYEQYF.

The chain uses TRBV3-1 and TRBJ2-1; TRBD2 matches 7 bases. This CDR3 region has 14 residues. Germline CDR1 is LGHDT and CDR2 is YNNKEL (reference sequence). V was clipped by 3 bases and J by 7 bases; unmatched bases: 6. CDR3 sequence (DNA): TGTGCCAGCAGCCAGGGGGGGAGTCTGAATGAGCAGTTCTTC. It translates to CASSQGGSLNEQFF.